Shown below are 26 T cell receptor beta chains from a single sample sequenced in a study of cytotoxic CD8 clonotypes in ibrutinib-treated CLL. Profiling relied on immunoSEQ multiplex PCR, and the TCRdb table lists in-frame clones only, not all of them. Of about 140,000 clones in the sample, around 82% were seen once. Sequenced material: PBMCs, taken after 36 months of ibrutinib treatment. The receptors derive from a human donor with chronic lymphocytic leukemia.

This clone has more than one count but fewer than ten. The gene calls are TRBV14 and TRBJ1-1, with 10 bases matching TRBD1. The CDR3 extends over 14 amino acids. Germline loops: CDR1 SGHDN, CDR2 FVKESK. After removal of 5 bases from V and 5 bases from J, the junction contained 5 bases not matched to a gene. The CDR3 here is CASSRTGGRTEAFF. CDR3 DNA sequence: TGTGCCAGCAGCAGGACAGGGGGAAGAACTGAAGCTTTCTTT.

The chain uses TRBV14 and TRBJ1-1; perhaps TRBD1 as D (5 bases). Trimming took 3 bases from V and 6 from J, leaving 11 bases between them. This CDR3 is 13 amino acids long. Germline V gene lookup returns CDR1 SGHDN and CDR2 FVKESK. CDR3 DNA: TGTGCCAGCAGCCAGCAGGGAGGGTCTGAAGCTTTCTTT. Its translation: CASSQQGGSEAFF.

Within the sample, this clone is medium-sized. The chain combines TRBV20-1 with TRBJ1-1; D is unclear. There are 11 residues in the CDR3. The V end lost 5 bases, the J end lost 4 bases, and 8 bases lay between the germline ends. Germline-derived CDR1 and CDR2 are DFQATT and SNEGSKA (reference sequence). The CDR3: CSAHPGTEAFF. In DNA, the CDR3 is TGCAGTGCTCACCCGGGCACTGAAGCTTTCTTT.

J is TRBJ2-5 and V is TRBV10-2; D call uncertain. Deletions cut 6 bases from V and 2 bases from J, with 4 bases between. The germline CDR1 and CDR2 sequences are WSHSY and SAAADI. The CDR3 covers 11 residues. The CDR3 DNA is TGCGCCAGCAGGAGTCAAGAGACCCAGTACTTC. This gives the protein CASRSQETQYF.

This chain connects TRBV6-1 to TRBJ2-2; D remains unclear. There are 15 residues in the CDR3. Germline CDR1 and CDR2: MNHNS and SASEGT. The ends were cut back, 7 bases at V and 1 base at J, with 13 bases in the middle. CDR3 sequence (DNA): TGTGCCAGCACCCTCCGGCGGTGGAACACCGGGGAGCTGTTTTTT. The encoded protein is CASTLRRWNTGELFF.

The V and J genes are TRBV13 and TRBJ2-7, with a tentative D call TRBD1 (6 bases). Germline V gene lookup returns CDR1 PRHDT and CDR2 FYEKMQ (reference sequence). The CDR3 is made up of 14 amino acids. The V gene lost 0 bases and the J gene lost 2 bases, with 8 bases spanning the gap. The CDR3 coding sequence is TGTGCCAGCAGCTTAGGCAGGGGAACCTACGAGCAGTACTTC. Its translation: CASSLGRGTYEQYF.

This clone was seen more than once but under ten times. The chain is built from TRBV6-1 and TRBJ1-6, with D uncertain. This CDR3 spans 15 amino acids. Germline CDR1 and CDR2: MNHNS and SASEGT. V lost 0 bases and J lost 4, with 7 bases in between. The CDR3 DNA sequence: TGTGCCAGCAGTGAAGCTTCAGGATATAATTCACCCCTCCACTTT. This translates into CASSEASGYNSPLHF.

The chain uses TRBV28 and TRBJ2-6; D ambiguous. CDR3 length equals 15 residues. Germline lookup yields CDR1 MDHEN and CDR2 SYDVKM. V gave up 5 bases and J gave up 4 bases, with 12 bases separating them. The CDR3: CASSRMLPGANVLTF. As DNA, the CDR3 is TGTGCCAGCAGTCGGATGCTACCCGGGGCCAACGTCCTGACTTTC.

The J gene is TRBJ2-7, the V gene TRBV10-3; unclear D gene. Looked up from germline, CDR1 is ENHRY and CDR2 is SYGVKD. Trimming stripped 6 bases from V and 3 bases from J, with 9 bases between. There are 12 residues in the CDR3. Here the CDR3 reads CAISPPDYEQYF. The CDR3 DNA is TGTGCCATCAGCCCCCCCGACTACGAGCAGTACTTC.

The CDR3, as DNA: TGCGCCAGCAGAGACAGCGTTAACTATGGCTACACCTTC. Protein sequence: CASRDSVNYGYTF. This chain links TRBV5-1 with TRBJ1-2, with D perhaps TRBD1 (5 bases). The CDR3 runs 13 residues. Trimming cost V 5 bases and J 1 base, with 9 bases left between them. Germline CDR1 is SGHRS and CDR2 is YFSETQ.

The J gene is TRBJ2-7, the V gene TRBV19; 7 positions match TRBD1. J was trimmed by 2 bases and V by 1 base; bases with no gene match: 5. CDR3 length: 15 amino acids. Germline V CDR1 and CDR2: LNHDA, SQIVND (reference sequence). The CDR3 DNA is TGTGCCAGTAGTATAGTTGGGCAGGGGGCCTACGAGCAGTACTTC. Its translation: CASSIVGQGAYEQYF.

V is TRBV4-2 and J is TRBJ2-7, with 10 bases fitting TRBD1. Germline V CDR1 and CDR2: LGHNA, YNFKEQ. CDR3 length: 16 residues. V trimming: 0 bases; J trimming: 2 bases; junction bases outside the gene matches: 4. This chain's CDR3 is CASSQEGTGEPYEQYF. CDR3 nucleotides: TGTGCCAGCAGCCAAGAAGGGACAGGGGAACCCTACGAGCAGTACTTC.

The rearrangement uses TRBV6-1 and TRBJ2-1; TRBD2 is a possible D gene (6 bases). Germline CDR1 is MNHNS and CDR2 is SASEGT. The V end lost 6 bases, the J end lost 0 bases, and 12 bases lay between the germline ends. The CDR3 totals 15 residues. CDR3 nucleotides: TGTGCCAGCAGCCTCACGGGGGACTCCTACAATGAGCAGTTCTTC. This codes for CASSLTGDSYNEQFF.

The chain employs TRBV11-2 and TRBJ2-7; no definite D call. The CDR3 has 13 amino acids. V was shortened by 3 bases and J by 5 bases, with 11 bases between the two germline ends. Germline V lookup: CDR1 SGHAT, CDR2 FQNNGV. The CDR3 sequence: CASSFSHGDEQYF. Here the CDR3 DNA reads TGTGCCAGCAGCTTTTCTCACGGCGACGAGCAGTACTTC.

The genes are TRBV9 and TRBJ2-7, with TRBD1 as a possible D gene (6 bases). The CDR3 runs 14 residues. Trimming took off 4 bases at V and 1 base at J, with 12 bases between the two ends. Germline CDR1 reads SGDLS; CDR2 reads YYNGEE. CDR3 protein: CASSPLGGSYEQYF. Here the CDR3 DNA reads TGTGCCAGCAGCCCCTTAGGGGGTTCCTACGAGCAGTACTTC.

This chain joins TRBV19 and TRBJ2-7, with unresolved D. V shed 3 bases and J shed 3 bases, with 9 bases lying between them. This CDR3 region has 13 residues. CDR1 and CDR2 from the germline V gene are LNHDA and SQIVND (reference sequence). The CDR3 is CASSIRWDYEQYF. CDR3 in DNA: TGTGCCAGTAGTATTCGATGGGACTACGAGCAGTACTTC.

The V and J genes are TRBV5-1 and TRBJ1-2, with TRBD1 identical over 9 bases. Germline CDR1 SGHRS, CDR2 YFSETQ. This CDR3 is 17 amino acids long. J lost 4 bases, V lost 2 bases, and 12 bases had no gene match. The CDR3 spells CASSLTGTGITSYGYTF. In nucleotides, the CDR3 is TGCGCCAGCAGCTTAACCGGGACAGGGATTACTAGCTATGGCTACACCTTC.

CDR3 loop: CASSLDWLGGYTF. DNA of the CDR3: TGTGCCAGCAGCTTAGACTGGCTGGGCGGCTACACCTTC. The gene calls are TRBV7-9 and TRBJ1-2; D gene uncertain. The CDR3 length is 13 residues. Germline V gene lookup returns CDR1 SEHNR and CDR2 FQNEAQ (reference sequence). Trimming stripped 1 base from V and 8 bases from J, with 11 bases between.

The CDR3 coding sequence is TGTGCCAGCAGCTTTCCCCCTCCTGTGGTGGCCATATATTTT. It is translated as CASSFPPPVVAIYF. The V gene is TRBV7-2, the J gene TRBJ1-3; no reliable D call. V gave up 3 bases and J gave up 11 bases, with 17 bases separating them. Germline loops: CDR1 SGHTA, CDR2 FQGNSA. The CDR3 sequence is 14 residues long.

CDR3 amino acids: CASSLLPGTGSSYEQYF. The DNA for the CDR3 is TGTGCCAGCAGCTTACTTCCCGGGACAGGCTCGTCCTACGAGCAGTACTTC. The rearrangement joins TRBV5-4 to TRBJ2-7, with 8 positions matching TRBD1. The CDR3 has 17 residues. The J segment lost 1 base and the V segment lost 2 bases, leaving 11 bases of the junction unmatched. Germline CDR1 is SGHNT and CDR2 is YYREEE (reference sequence). Full variable domain (remainder filled in from reference TRBV5-4 and TRBJ2-7): ETGVTQSPTHLIKTRGQQVTLRCSSQSGHNTVSWYQQALGQGPQFIFQYYREEENGRGNFPPRFSGLQFPNYSSELNVNALELDDSALYLCASSLLPGTGSSYEQYFGPGTRLTVT.

The chain employs TRBV7-3 and TRBJ2-3; a possible D gene is TRBD1 (6 bases). The CDR3 sequence is 15 residues long. Germline V gene lookup returns CDR1 SGHTA and CDR2 FQGTGA. Trimming shortened V by 5 bases and J by 4 bases, and 16 bases separated the two germline ends. The CDR3 reads CASSIQGGTADTQYF. CDR3 DNA: TGTGCCAGCAGCATACAAGGGGGAACGGCAGATACGCAGTATTTT. Full variable domain (rest looked up from reference TRBV7-3 and TRBJ2-3): GAGVSQTPSNKVTEKGKYVELRCDPISGHTALYWYRQSLGQGPEFLIYFQGTGAADDSGLPNDRFFAVRPEGSVSTLKIQRTERGDSAVYLCASSIQGGTADTQYFGPGTRLTVL.

This chain connects TRBV11-2 to TRBJ1-1, with a possible D match to TRBD1 (6 bases). This CDR3 has 16 residues. Germline V gene sequence: CDR1 SGHAT, CDR2 FQNNGV. The V end lost 4 bases, the J end lost 0 bases, and 15 bases lay between the germline ends. The CDR3 loop reads CASSYPVGQLNTEAFF. The CDR3 DNA sequence: TGTGCCAGCAGCTACCCCGTCGGACAGTTGAACACTGAAGCTTTCTTT.

In this sample, this clone turned up once. This specimen includes other DNA sequences encoding the same CDR3. The chain links TRBV2 to TRBJ2-2; D is unclear. In germline, CDR1 is SNHLY, CDR2 FYNNEI. The CDR3 spans 11 residues. Trimming cost V 4 bases and J 6 bases, with 3 bases left between them. The CDR3 DNA reads as TGTGCCAGCAGTGTCGCCGGGGAGCTGTTTTTT. It specifies CASSVAGELFF.

This clone was detected only once. DNA for the CDR3: TGTGCCAGCAGCCCCCCATCTGGAGGCTATAGCAATCAGCCCCAGCATTTT. This gives the protein CASSPPSGGYSNQPQHF. The chain carries TRBV7-2 and TRBJ1-5; D call uncertain. Trimming left V 5 bases short and J 0 bases short, with 17 bases between. The CDR3 length is 17 residues. Germline V gene lookup returns CDR1 SGHTA and CDR2 FQGNSA.

This clone was seen just once. The genes are TRBV5-1 and TRBJ1-6; TRBD1 might be the D (5 bases). V lost 6 bases to trimming and J lost 7 bases, with 14 bases between them. Germline-derived CDR1 and CDR2 are SGHRS and YFSETQ. CDR3 size: 14 residues. As DNA, the CDR3 is TGCGCCAGCAAAGAGGCAGGGCGGAATTCACCCCTCCACTTT. Amino acids: CASKEAGRNSPLHF.

The chain is built from TRBV4-1 and TRBJ2-3; 7 bases fit TRBD1. The germline V gene has CDR1 MGHRA and CDR2 YSYEKL. The J segment lost 0 bases and the V segment lost 0 bases, leaving 9 bases of the junction unmatched. This CDR3 region has 18 residues. For the CDR3, the DNA is TGCGCCAGCAGCCAAGATAGGGGACAGCCCATTAGCACAGATACGCAGTATTTT. The encoded protein is CASSQDRGQPISTDTQYF.